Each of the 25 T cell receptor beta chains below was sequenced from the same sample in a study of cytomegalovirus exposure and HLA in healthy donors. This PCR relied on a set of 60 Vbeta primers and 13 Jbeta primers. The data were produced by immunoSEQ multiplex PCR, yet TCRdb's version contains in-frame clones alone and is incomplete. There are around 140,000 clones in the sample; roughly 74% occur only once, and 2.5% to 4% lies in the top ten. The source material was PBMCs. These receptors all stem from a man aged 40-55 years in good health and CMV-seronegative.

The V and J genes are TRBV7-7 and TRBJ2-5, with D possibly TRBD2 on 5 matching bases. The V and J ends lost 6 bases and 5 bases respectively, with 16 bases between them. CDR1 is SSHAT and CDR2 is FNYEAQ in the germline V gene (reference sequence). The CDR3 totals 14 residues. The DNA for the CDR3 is TGTGCCAGCAGTCGGTCGAGCGGTGGGGAGACCCAGTACTTC. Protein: CASSRSSGGETQYF.

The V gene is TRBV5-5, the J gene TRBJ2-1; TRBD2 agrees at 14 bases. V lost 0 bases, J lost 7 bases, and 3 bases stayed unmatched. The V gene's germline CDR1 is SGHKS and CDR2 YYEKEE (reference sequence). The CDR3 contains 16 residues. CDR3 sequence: CASSLGTSGGTNEQFF. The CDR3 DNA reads TGTGCCAGCAGCTTGGGGACTAGCGGGGGGACGAATGAGCAGTTCTTC.

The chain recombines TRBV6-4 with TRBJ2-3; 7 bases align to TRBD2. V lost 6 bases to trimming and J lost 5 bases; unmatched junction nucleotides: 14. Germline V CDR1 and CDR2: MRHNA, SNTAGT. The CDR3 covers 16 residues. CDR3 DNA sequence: TGTGCCAGCAGAAAGATCGGCGGGGGAAGGAGAGATACGCAGTATTTT. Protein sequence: CASRKIGGGRRDTQYF.

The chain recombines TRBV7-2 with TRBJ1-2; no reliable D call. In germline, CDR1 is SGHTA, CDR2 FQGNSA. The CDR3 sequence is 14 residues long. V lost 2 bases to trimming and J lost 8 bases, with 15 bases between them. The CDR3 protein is CASSLTVQAGGYTF. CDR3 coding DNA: TGTGCCAGCAGCTTAACGGTGCAGGCAGGAGGCTACACCTTC. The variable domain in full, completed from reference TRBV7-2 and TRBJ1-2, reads GAGVSQSPSNKVTEKGKDVELRCDPISGHTALYWYRQSLGQGLEFLIYFQGNSAPDKSGLPSDRFSAERTGGSVSTLTIQRTQQEDSAVYLCASSLTVQAGGYTFGSGTRLTVV.

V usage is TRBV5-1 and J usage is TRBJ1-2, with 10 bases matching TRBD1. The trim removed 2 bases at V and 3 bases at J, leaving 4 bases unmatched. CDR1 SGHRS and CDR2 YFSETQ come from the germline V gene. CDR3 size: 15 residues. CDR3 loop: CASSFGTGVDYGYTF. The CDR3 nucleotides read TGCGCCAGCAGCTTCGGGACAGGGGTAGACTATGGCTACACCTTC.

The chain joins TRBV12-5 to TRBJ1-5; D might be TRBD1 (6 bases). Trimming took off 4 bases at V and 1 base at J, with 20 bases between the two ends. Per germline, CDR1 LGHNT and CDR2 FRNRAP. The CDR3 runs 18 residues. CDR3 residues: CASGYLLQGIRSNQPQHF. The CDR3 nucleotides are TGTGCTAGTGGTTACCTTTTACAGGGAATAAGGAGCAATCAGCCCCAGCATTTT. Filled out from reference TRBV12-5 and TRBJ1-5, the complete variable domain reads DARVTQTPRHKVTEMGQEVTMRCQPILGHNTVFWYRQTMMQGLELLAYFRNRAPLDDSGMPKDRFSAEMPDATLATLKIQPSEPRDSAVYFCASGYLLQGIRSNQPQHFGDGTRLSIL.

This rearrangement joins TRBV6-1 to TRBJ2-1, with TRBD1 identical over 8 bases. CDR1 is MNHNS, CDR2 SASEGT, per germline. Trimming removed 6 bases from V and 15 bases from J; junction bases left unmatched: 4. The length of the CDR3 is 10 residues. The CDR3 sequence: CASRRQGWFF. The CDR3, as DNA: TGTGCCAGCAGACGACAGGGGTGGTTCTTC.

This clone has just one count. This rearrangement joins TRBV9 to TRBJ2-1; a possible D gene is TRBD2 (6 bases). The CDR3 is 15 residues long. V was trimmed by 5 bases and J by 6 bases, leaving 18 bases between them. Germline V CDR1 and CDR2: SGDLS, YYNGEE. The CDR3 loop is CASREGKEGSNEQFF. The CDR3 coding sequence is TGTGCCAGCAGGGAGGGGAAGGAGGGCAGCAATGAGCAGTTCTTC.

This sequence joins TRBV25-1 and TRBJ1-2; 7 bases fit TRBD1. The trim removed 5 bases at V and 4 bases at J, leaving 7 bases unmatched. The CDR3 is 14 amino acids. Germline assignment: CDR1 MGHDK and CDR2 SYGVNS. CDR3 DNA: TGTGCCAGCAGTAGACAGGGCTCCCTCTATGGCTACACCTTC. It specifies CASSRQGSLYGYTF.

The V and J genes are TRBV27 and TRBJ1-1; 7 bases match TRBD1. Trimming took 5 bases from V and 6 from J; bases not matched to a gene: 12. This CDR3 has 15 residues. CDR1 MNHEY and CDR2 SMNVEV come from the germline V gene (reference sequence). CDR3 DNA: TGTGCCAGCAGTCCCCTAACAGGGGCGCCGCCTGAAGCTTTCTTT. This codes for CASSPLTGAPPEAFF.

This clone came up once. The CDR3 nucleotides read TGTGCCAGCAGCTCAAAGGGGGGAGGCGCGGGGGGGCAAACCGGGGAGCTGTTTTTT. It is translated as CASSSKGGGAGGQTGELFF. V is TRBV7-2 and J is TRBJ2-2, with TRBD2 identical over 9 bases. CDR1 and CDR2 from the germline V gene are SGHTA and FQGNSA. This CDR3 spans 19 amino acids. Unmatched junction bases numbered 17, after V lost 4 bases and J lost 5 bases.

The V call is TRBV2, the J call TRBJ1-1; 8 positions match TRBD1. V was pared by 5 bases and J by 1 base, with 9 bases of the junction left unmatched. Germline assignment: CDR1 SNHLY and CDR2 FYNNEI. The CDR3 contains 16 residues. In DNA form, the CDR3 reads TGTGCCAGCAGTAAACAAACAGGACAGGGGAACACTGAAGCTTTCTTT. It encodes CASSKQTGQGNTEAFF.

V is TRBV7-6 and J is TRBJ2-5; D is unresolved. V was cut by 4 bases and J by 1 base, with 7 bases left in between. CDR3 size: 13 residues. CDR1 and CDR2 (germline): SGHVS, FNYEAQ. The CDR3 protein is CASSSRPQETQYF. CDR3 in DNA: TGTGCCAGCAGCTCTAGGCCCCAAGAGACCCAGTACTTC.

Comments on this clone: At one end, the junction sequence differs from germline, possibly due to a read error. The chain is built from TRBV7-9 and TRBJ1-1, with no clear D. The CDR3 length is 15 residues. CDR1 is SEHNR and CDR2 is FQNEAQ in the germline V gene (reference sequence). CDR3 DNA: TGTTCCAGCAGCTTACGAGGAGGAAAGAACACTGAAGCTTTCTTT. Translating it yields CSSSLRGGKNTEAFF.

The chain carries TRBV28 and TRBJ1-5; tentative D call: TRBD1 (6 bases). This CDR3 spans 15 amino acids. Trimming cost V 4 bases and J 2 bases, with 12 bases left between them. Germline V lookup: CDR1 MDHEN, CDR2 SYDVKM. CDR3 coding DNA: TGTGCCAGCAGTTCCACAGGGACGGGCAATCAGCCCCAGCATTTT. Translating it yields CASSSTGTGNQPQHF.

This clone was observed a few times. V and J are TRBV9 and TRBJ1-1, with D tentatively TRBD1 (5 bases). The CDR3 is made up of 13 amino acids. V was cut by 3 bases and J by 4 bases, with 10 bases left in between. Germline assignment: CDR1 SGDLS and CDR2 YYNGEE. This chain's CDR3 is CASSEGDSTEAFF. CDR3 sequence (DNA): TGTGCCAGCAGCGAAGGGGACTCCACTGAAGCTTTCTTT. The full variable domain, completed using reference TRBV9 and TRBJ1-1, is DSGVTQTPKHLITATGQRVTLRCSPRSGDLSVYWYQQSLDQGLQFLIQYYNGEERAKGNILERFSAQQFPDLHSELNLSSLELGDSALYFCASSEGDSTEAFFGQGTRLTVV.

CDR3: CAWSWIFRQTEAFF. The DNA for the CDR3 is TGTGCCTGGAGTTGGATATTTAGACAAACCGAAGCTTTCTTT. This chain joins TRBV30 and TRBJ1-1; D unresolved. This CDR3 is built from 14 residues. Trimming stripped 2 bases from V and 8 bases from J, with 18 bases between. CDR1 and CDR2 from the germline V gene are GTSNPN and SVGIG (reference sequence).

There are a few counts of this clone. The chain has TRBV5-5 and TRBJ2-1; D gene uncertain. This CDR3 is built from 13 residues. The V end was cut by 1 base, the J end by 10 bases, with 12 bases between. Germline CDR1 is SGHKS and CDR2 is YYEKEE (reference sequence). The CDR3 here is CASSLMIAYEQFF. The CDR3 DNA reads TGTGCCAGCAGCTTGATGATAGCTTACGAGCAGTTCTTC.

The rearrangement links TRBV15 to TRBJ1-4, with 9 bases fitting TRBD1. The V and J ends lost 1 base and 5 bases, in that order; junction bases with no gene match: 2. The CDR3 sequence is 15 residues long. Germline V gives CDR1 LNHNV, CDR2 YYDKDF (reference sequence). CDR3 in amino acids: CATSRAGTGNEKLFF. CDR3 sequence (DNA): TGTGCCACCAGCAGAGCCGGGACAGGGAATGAAAAACTGTTTTTT.

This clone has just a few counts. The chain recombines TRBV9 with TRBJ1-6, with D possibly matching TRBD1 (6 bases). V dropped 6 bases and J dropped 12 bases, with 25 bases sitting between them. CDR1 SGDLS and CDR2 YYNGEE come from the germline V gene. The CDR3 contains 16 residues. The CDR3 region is CASTPRAGAQGGPLHF. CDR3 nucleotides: TGTGCCAGCACCCCCCGGGCCGGGGCCCAAGGGGGACCCCTCCACTTT.

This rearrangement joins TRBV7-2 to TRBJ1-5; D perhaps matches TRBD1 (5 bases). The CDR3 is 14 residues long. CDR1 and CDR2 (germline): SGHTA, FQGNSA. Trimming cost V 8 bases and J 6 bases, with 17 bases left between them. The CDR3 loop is CASVSGVQGQPQHF. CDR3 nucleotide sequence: TGTGCCAGCGTCTCGGGGGTTCAAGGTCAGCCCCAGCATTTT.

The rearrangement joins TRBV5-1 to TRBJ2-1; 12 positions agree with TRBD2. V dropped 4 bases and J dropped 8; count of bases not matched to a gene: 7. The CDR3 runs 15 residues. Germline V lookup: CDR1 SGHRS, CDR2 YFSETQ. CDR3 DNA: TGCGCCAGCAGCGGAGGACTAGCGGGGTGGGATGAGCAGTTCTTC. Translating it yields CASSGGLAGWDEQFF.

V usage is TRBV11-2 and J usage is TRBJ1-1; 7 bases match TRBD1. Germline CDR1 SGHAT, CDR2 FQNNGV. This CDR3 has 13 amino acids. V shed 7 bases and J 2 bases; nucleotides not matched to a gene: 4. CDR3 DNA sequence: TGTGCCAGCACCTACAGGGGAAACACTGAAGCTTTCTTT. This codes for CASTYRGNTEAFF.

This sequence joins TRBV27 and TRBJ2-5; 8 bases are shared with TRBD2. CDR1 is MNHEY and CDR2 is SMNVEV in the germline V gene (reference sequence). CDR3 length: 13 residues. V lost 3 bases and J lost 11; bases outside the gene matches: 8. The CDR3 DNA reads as TGTGCCAGCAGTTTCCGGGGGCGGGAGGAGCAGTACTTC. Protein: CASSFRGREEQYF.

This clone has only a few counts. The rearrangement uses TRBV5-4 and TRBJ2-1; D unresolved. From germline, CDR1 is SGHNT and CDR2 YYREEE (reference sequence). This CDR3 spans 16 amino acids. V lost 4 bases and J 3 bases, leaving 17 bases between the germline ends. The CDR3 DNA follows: TGTGCCAGCAGCCTATCCCCGGGTCACGACTACAATGAGCAGTTCTTC. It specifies CASSLSPGHDYNEQFF.